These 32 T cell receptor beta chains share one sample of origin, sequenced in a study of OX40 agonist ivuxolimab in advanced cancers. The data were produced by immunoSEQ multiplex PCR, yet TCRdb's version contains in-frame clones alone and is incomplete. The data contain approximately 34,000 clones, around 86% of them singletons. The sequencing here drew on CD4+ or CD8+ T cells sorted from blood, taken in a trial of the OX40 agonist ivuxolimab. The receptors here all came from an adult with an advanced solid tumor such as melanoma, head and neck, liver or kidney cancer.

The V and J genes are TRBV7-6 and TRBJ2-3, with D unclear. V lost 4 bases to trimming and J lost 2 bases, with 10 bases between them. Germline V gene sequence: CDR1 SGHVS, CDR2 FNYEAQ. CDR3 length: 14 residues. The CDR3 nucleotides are TGTGCCAGCAGCTCATCCCCTTACACAGATACGCAGTATTTT. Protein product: CASSSSPYTDTQYF.

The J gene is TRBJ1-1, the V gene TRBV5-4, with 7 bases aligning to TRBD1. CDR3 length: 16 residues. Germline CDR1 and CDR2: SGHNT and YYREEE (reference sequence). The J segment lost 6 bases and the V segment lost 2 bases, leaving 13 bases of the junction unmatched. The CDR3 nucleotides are TGTGCCAGCAGCTTCTCGTCTAGGGGGCCCGAAGCTGAAGCTTTCTTT. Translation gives CASSFSSRGPEAEAFF.

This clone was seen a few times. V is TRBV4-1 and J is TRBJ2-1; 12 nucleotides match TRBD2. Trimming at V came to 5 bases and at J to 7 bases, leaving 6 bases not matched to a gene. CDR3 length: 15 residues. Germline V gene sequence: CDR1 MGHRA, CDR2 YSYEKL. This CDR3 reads CASSSGLAGRNEQFF. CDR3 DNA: TGCGCCAGCAGCTCTGGACTAGCGGGGAGAAATGAGCAGTTCTTC.

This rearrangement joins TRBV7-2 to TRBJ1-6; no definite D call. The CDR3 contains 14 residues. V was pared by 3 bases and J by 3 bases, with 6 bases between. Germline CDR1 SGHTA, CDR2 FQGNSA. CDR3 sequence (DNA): TGTGCCAGCAGCTTGGGCCGCTATAATTCACCCCTCCACTTT. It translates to CASSLGRYNSPLHF.

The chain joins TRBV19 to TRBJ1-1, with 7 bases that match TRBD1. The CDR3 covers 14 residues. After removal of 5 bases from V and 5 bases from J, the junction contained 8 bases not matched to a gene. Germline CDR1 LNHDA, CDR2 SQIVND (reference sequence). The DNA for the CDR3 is TGTGCCAGTAGTGCGGGCAGGGGGGGGACTGAAGCTTTCTTT. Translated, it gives CASSAGRGGTEAFF.

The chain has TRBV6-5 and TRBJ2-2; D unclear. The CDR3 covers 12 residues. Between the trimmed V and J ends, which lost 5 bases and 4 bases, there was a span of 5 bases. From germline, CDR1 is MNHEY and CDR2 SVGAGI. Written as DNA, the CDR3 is TGTGCCAGCAGTCGCGGCACCGGGGAGCTGTTTTTT. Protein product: CASSRGTGELFF.

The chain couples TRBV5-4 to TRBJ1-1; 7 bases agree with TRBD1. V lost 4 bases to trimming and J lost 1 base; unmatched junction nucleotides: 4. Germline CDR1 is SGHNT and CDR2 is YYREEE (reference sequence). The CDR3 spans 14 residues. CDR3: CASSGGQRNTEAFF. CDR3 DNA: TGTGCCAGCAGCGGGGGACAGAGGAACACTGAAGCTTTCTTT.

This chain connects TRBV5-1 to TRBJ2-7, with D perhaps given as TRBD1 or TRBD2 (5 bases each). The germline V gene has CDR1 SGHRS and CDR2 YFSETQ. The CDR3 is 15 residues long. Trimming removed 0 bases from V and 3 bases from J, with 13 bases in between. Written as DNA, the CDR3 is TGCGCCAGCAGCTTGGGGGACGGGGAATTCTACGAGCAGTACTTC. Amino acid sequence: CASSLGDGEFYEQYF.

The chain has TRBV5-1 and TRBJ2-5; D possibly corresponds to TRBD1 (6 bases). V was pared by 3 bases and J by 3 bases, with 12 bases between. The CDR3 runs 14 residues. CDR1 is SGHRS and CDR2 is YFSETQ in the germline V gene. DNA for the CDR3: TGCGCCAGCAGCTCCGGGACATTGAAAGAGACCCAGTACTTC. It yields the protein CASSSGTLKETQYF.

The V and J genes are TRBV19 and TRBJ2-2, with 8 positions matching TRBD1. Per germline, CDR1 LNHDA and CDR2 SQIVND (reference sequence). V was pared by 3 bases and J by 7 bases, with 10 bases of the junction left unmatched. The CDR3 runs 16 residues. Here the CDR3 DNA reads TGTGCCAGTAGTATTTCGGCCGGACAGGGCGGCGGGGAGCTGTTTTTT. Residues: CASSISAGQGGGELFF.

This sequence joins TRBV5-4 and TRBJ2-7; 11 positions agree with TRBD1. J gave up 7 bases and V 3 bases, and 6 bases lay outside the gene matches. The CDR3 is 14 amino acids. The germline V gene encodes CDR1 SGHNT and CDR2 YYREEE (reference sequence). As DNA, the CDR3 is TGTGCCAGCAGCTGGGGGACAGGGGGGTTTGAGCAGTACTTC. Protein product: CASSWGTGGFEQYF.

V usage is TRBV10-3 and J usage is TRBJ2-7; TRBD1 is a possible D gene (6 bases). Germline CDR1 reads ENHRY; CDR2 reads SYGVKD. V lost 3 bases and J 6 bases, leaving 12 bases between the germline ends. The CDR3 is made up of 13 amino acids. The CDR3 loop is CAISDVQGGEQYF. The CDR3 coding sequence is TGTGCCATCAGTGACGTACAGGGTGGCGAGCAGTACTTC.

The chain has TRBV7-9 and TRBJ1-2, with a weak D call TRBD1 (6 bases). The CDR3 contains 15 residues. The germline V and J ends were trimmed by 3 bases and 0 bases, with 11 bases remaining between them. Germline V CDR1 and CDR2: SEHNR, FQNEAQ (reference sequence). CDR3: CASSFLTGTNYGYTF. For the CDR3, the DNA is TGTGCCAGCAGCTTCCTAACAGGGACTAACTATGGCTACACCTTC.

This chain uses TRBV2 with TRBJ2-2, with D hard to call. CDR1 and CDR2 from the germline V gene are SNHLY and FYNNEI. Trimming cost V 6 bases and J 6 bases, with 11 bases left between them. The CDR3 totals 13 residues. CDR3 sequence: CASRTHGAGELFF. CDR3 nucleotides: TGTGCCAGCAGAACCCATGGGGCCGGGGAGCTGTTTTTT.

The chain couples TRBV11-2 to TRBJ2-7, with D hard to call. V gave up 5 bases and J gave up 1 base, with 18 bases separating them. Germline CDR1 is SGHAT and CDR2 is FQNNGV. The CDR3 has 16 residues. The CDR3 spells CASSPRSKTVSYEQYF. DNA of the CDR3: TGTGCCAGCAGCCCCCGTTCGAAGACCGTGTCCTACGAGCAGTACTTC.

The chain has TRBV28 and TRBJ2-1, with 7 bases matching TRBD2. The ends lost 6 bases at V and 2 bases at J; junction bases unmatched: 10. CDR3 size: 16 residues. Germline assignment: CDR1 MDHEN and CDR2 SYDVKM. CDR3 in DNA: TGTGCCAGCAGATCCGGGAGGCAGGCAACCTACAATGAGCAGTTCTTC. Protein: CASRSGRQATYNEQFF.

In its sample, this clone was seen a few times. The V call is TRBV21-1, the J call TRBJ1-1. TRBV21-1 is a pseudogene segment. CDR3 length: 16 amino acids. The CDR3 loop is CASILGQKTMNTEAFF. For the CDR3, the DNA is TGTGCCAGCATCTTGGGTCAGAAAACGATGAACACTGAAGCTTTCTTT.

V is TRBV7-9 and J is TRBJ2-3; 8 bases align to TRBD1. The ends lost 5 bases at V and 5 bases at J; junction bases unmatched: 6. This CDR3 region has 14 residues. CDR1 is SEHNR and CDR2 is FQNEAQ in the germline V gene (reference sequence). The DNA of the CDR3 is TGTGCCAGCAGCGGAGACAGGGGAATAGATACGCAGTATTTT. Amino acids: CASSGDRGIDTQYF.

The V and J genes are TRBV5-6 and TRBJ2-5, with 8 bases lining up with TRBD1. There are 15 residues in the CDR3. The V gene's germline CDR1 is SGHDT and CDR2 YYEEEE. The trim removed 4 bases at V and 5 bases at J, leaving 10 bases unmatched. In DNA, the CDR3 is TGTGCCAGCAGCCTCGGGACAGGTTGGGGGGAGACCCAGTACTTC. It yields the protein CASSLGTGWGETQYF.

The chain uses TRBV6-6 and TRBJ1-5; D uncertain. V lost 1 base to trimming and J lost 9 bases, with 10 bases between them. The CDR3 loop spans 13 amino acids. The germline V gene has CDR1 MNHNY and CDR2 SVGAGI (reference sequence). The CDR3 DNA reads TGTGCCAGCAGTTACTACGGGCGTGGGCCCCAGCATTTT. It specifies CASSYYGRGPQHF.

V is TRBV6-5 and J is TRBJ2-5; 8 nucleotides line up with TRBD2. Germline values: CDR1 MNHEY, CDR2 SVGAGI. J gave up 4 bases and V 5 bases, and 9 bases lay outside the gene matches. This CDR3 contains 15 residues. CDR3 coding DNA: TGTGCCAGCAGTCCCCTTTGGACTAGCCGAGAGACCCAGTACTTC. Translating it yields CASSPLWTSRETQYF.

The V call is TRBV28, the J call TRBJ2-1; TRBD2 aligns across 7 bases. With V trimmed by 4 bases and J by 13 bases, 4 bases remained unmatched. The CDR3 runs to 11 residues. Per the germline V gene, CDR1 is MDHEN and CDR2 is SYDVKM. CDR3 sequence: CASSWEGPQFF. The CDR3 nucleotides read TGTGCCAGCAGTTGGGAGGGTCCTCAGTTCTTC.

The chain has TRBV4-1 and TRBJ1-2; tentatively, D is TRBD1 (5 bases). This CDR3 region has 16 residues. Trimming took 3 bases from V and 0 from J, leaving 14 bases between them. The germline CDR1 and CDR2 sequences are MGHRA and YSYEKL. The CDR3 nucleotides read TGCGCCAGCAGCCAGGGACGACAGAAAGCTAACTATGGCTACACCTTC. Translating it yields CASSQGRQKANYGYTF.

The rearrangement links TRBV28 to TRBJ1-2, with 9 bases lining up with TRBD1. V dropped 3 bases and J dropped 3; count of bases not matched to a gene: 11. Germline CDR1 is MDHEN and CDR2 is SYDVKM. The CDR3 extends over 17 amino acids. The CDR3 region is CASSFRTGVYVDYGYTF. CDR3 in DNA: TGTGCCAGCAGTTTTAGGACAGGGGTTTATGTAGACTATGGCTACACCTTC.

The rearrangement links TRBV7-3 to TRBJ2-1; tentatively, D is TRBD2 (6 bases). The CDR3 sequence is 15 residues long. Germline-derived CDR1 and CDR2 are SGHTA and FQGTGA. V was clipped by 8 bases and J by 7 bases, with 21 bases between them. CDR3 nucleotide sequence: TGTGCCAGCGGCCAGGGTAGGGGAGGTAAGAATGAGCAGTTCTTC. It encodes CASGQGRGGKNEQFF.

The CDR3 loop is CASSRRDRHNEQFF. The CDR3 bases are TGTGCCAGCAGCCGAAGGGACCGTCACAATGAGCAGTTCTTC. The V gene is TRBV13, the J gene TRBJ2-1, with D perhaps assigned TRBD1 or TRBD2 (5 bases each). This CDR3 is 14 amino acids long. The germline V gene has CDR1 PRHDT and CDR2 FYEKMQ (reference sequence). The V gene lost 5 bases and the J gene lost 5 bases, with 13 bases spanning the gap.

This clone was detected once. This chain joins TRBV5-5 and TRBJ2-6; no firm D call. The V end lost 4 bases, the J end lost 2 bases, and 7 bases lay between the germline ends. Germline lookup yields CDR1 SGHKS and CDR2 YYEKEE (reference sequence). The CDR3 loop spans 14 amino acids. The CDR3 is CASSLAPGANVLTF. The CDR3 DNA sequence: TGTGCCAGCAGCCTCGCCCCTGGGGCCAACGTCCTGACTTTC.

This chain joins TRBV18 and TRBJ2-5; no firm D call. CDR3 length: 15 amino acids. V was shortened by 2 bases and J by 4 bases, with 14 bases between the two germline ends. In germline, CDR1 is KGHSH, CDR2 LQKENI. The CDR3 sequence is CASSPALDKRETQYF. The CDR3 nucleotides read TGTGCCAGCTCACCAGCACTGGATAAGCGAGAGACCCAGTACTTC.

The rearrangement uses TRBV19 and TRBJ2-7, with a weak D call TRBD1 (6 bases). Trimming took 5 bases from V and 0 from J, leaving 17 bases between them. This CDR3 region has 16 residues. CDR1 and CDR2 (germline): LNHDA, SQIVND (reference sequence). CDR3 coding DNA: TGTGCCAGTAGTTCGACCTGGGGGCGTAGCTCCTACGAGCAGTACTTC. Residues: CASSSTWGRSSYEQYF.

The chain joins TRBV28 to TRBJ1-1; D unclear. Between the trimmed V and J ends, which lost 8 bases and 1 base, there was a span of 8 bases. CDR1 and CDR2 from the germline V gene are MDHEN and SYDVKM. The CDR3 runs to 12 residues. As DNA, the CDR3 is TGTGCCAGCCACCCCCCGAACACTGAAGCTTTCTTT. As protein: CASHPPNTEAFF.

CDR3 coding DNA: TGTGCCAGCTCAATCCCGGGACAGGGCTTATACGAGCAGTACTTC. This sequence encodes CASSIPGQGLYEQYF. The chain recombines TRBV19 with TRBJ2-7, with 9 bases identical to TRBD1. V shed 9 bases and J 4 bases; nucleotides not matched to a gene: 13. The CDR3 spans 15 residues. CDR1 and CDR2 (germline): LNHDA, SQIVND (reference sequence).

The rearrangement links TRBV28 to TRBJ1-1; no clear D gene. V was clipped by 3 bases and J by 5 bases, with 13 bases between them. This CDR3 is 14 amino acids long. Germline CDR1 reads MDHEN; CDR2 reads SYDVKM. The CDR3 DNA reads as TGTGCCAGCAGTTTTCCCGGGTTAGGGACTGAAGCTTTCTTT. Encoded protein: CASSFPGLGTEAFF. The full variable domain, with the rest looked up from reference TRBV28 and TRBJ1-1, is DVKVTQSSRYLVKRTGEKVFLECVQDMDHENMFWYRQDPGLGLRLIYFSYDVKMKEKGDIPEGYSVSREKKERFSLILESASTNQTSMYLCASSFPGLGTEAFFGQGTRLTVV.